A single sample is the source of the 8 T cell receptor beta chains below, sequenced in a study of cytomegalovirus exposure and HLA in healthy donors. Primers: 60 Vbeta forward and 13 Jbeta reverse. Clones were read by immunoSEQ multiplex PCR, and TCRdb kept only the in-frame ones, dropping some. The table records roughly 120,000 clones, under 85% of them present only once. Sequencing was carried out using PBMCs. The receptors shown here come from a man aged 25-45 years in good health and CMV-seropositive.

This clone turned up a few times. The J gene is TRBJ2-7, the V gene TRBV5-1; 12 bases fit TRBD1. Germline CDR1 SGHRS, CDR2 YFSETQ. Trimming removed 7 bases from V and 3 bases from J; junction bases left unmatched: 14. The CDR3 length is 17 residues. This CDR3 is CASRPGTGGRISYEQYF. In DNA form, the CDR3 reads TGCGCCAGCCGACCCGGGACAGGGGGCAGGATAAGCTACGAGCAGTACTTC.

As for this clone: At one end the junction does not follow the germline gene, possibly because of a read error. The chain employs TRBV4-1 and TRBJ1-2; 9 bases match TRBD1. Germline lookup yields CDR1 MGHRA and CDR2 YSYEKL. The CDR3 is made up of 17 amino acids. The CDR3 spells CASSQDRMDRGHYGYPF. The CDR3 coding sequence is TGCGCCAGCAGCCAAGATCGTATGGACAGGGGTCACTATGGCTACCCCTTC.

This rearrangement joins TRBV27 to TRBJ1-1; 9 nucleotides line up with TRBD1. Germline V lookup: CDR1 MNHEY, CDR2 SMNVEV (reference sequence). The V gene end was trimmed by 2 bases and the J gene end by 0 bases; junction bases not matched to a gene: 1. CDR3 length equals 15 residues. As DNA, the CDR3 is TGTGCCAGCAGTTTAAGGACAGGGGTGAACACTGAAGCTTTCTTT. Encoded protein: CASSLRTGVNTEAFF.

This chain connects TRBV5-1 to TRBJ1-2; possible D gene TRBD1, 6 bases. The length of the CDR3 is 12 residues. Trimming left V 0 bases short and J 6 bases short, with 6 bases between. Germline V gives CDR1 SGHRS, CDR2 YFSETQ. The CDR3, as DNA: TGCGCCAGCAGCTTGGGACAGGATGGCTACACCTTC. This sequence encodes CASSLGQDGYTF.

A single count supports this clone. CDR3 protein: CATSRDRGSGNTIYF. The CDR3 DNA reads as TGTGCCACCAGCAGAGACAGGGGCTCTGGAAACACCATATATTTT. The V call is TRBV15, the J call TRBJ1-3; possibly TRBD1 for D (6 bases). Trimming took 0 bases from V and 0 from J, leaving 6 bases between them. Germline CDR1 reads LNHNV; CDR2 reads YYDKDF (reference sequence). The CDR3 contains 15 residues.

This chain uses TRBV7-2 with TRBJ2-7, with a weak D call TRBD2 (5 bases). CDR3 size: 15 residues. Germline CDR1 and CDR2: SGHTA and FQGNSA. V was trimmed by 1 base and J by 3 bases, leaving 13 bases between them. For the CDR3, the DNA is TGTGCCAGCAGCTTAGTGGTAGGAGGACGCTACGAGCAGTACTTC. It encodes CASSLVVGGRYEQYF.

CDR3 nucleotides: TGTGCCAGCAGCCAGCCCATCTTAGACACGAACAATGAGCAGTTCTTC. Its translation: CASSQPILDTNNEQFF. V gene TRBV5-5 combines with J gene TRBJ2-1; D is undetermined. Trimming stripped 4 bases from V and 5 bases from J, with 19 bases between. Germline CDR1 and CDR2: SGHKS and YYEKEE (reference sequence). The CDR3 has 16 amino acids.

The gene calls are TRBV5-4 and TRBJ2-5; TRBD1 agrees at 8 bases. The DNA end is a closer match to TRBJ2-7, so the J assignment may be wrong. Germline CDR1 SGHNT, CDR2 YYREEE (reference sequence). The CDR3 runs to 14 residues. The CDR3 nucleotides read TGTGCCAGCAGTCCGGGACAGGAGATCTACGAGCAGTACTTC. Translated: CASSPGQEIYEQYF.